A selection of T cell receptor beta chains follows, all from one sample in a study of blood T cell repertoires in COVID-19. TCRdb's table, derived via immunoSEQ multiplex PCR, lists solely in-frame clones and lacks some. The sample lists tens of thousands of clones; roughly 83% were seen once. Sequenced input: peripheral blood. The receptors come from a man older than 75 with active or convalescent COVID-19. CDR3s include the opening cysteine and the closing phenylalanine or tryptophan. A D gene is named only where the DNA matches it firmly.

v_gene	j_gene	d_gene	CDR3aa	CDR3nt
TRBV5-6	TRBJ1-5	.	CASSPSWQRSNQPQHF	TGTGCCAGCAGCCCCAGTTGGCAGCGTAGCAATCAGCCCCAGCATTTT
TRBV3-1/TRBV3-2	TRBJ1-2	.	CASSLGTGGSYGYTF	TGTGCCAGCAGCCTAGGAACGGGGGGGTCCTATGGCTACACCTTC
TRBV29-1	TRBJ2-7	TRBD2	CSARTSGYEQYF	TGCAGCGCCCGGACTAGCGGCTACGAGCAGTACTTC
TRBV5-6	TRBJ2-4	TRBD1	CASSARQQGPKNIQYF	TGTGCCAGCAGCGCCAGACAACAGGGGCCCAAAAACATTCAGTACTTC
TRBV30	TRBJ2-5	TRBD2	CAWSDTGGQETQYF	TGTGCCTGGAGTGATACGGGAGGGCAAGAGACCCAGTACTTC
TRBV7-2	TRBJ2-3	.	CASSSWLGGSTDTQYF	TGTGCCAGCAGCTCCTGGCTAGGGGGAAGCACAGATACGCAGTATTTT
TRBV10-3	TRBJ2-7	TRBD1	CATRSRDRGLYEQYF	TGTGCCACCAGAAGCCGGGACAGGGGGTTGTACGAGCAGTACTTC
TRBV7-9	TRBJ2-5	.	CASSFRTGVQETQYF	TGTGCCAGCAGCTTCAGGACGGGGGTACAAGAGACCCAGTACTTC
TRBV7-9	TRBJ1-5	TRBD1	CASSFGTGVNQPQHF	TGTGCCAGCAGCTTTGGGACAGGGGTCAATCAGCCCCAGCATTTT
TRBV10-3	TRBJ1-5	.	CAISESGGAEPQHF	TGTGCCATCAGTGAGTCAGGGGGAGCAGAGCCCCAGCATTTT